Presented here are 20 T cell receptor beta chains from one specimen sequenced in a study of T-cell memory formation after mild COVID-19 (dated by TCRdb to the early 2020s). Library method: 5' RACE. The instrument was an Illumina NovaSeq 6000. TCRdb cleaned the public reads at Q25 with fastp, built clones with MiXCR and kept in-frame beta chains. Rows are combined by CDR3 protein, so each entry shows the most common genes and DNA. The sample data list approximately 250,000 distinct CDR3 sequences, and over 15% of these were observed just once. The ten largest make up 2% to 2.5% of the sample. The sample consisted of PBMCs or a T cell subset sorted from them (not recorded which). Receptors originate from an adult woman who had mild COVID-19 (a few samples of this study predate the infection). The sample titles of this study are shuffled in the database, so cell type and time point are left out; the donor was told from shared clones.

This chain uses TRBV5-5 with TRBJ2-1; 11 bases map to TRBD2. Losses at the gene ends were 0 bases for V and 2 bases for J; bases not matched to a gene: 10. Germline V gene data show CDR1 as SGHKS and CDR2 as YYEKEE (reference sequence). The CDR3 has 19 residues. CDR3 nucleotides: TGTGCCAGCAGCTTGGAGGTTAGCGGGAGGGCCTTGGCCTACAATGAGCAGTTCTTC. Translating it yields CASSLEVSGRALAYNEQFF.

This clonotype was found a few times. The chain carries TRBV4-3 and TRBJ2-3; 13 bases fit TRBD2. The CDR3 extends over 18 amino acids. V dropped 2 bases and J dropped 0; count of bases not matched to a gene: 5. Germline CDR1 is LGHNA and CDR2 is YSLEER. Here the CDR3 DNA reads TGCGCCAGCAGCCAACGACTAGCGGGAGGATCTAGCACAGATACGCAGTATTTT. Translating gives CASSQRLAGGSSTDTQYF.

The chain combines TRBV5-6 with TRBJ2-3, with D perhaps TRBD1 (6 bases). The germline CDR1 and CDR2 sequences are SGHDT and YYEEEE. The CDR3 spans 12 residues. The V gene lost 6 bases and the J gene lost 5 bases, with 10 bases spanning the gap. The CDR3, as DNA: TGTGCCAGCAATCAGGGGATAGATACGCAGTATTTT. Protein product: CASNQGIDTQYF.

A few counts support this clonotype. In DNA, the CDR3 is TGTGCCAGCAGCTCGGGACTAGCCAAAAACATTCAGTACTTC. This gives the protein CASSSGLAKNIQYF. This chain links TRBV7-2 with TRBJ2-4; tentatively, D is TRBD2 (6 bases). Trimming took off 4 bases at V and 0 bases at J, with 7 bases between the two ends. The CDR3 is 14 residues long. Per the germline V gene, CDR1 is SGHTA and CDR2 is FQGNSA.

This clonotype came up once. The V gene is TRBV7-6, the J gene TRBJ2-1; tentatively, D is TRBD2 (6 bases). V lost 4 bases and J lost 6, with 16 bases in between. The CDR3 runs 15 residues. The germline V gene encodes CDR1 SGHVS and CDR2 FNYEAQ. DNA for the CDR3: TGTGCCAGCAGCTCATATACGGGACTCATCAATGAGCAGTTCTTC. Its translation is CASSSYTGLINEQFF. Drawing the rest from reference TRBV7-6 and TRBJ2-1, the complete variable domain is GAGVSQSPRYKVTKRGQDVALRCDPISGHVSLYWYRQALGQGPEFLTYFNYEAQQDKSGLPNDRFSAERPEGSISTLTIQRTEQRDSAMYRCASSSYTGLINEQFFGPGTRLTVL.

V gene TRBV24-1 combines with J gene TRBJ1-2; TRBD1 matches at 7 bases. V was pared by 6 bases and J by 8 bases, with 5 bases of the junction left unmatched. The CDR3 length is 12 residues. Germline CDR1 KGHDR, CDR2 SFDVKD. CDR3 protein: CATSSTGAGYTF. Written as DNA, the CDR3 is TGTGCCACCAGTTCCACAGGGGCCGGCTACACCTTC.

The CDR3 DNA is TGTGCCAGCAACAGCTGGACTAGCGGCACAGATACGCAGTATTTT. Translating gives CASNSWTSGTDTQYF. The chain recombines TRBV12-3 or TRBV12-4 with TRBJ2-3, with 9 bases identical to TRBD2. This CDR3 has 15 amino acids. Losses at the gene ends were 7 bases for V and 1 base for J; bases not matched to a gene: 6.

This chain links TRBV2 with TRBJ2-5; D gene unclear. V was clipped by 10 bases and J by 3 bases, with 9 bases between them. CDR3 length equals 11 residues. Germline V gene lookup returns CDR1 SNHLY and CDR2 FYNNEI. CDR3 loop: CATTPKETQYF. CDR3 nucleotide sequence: TGTGCCACCACACCGAAAGAGACCCAGTACTTC. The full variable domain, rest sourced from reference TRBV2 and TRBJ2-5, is EPEVTQTPSHQVTQMGQEVILRCVPISNHLYFYWYRQILGQKVEFLVSFYNNEISEKSEIFDDQFSVERPDGSNFTLKIRSTKLEDSAMYFCATTPKETQYFGPGTRLLVL.

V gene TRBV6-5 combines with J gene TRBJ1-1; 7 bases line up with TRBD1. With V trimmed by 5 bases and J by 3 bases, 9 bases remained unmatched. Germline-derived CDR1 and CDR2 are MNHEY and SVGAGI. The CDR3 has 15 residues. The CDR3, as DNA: TGTGCCAGCAGTCACGAGATGGACAGGTACACTGAAGCTTTCTTT. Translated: CASSHEMDRYTEAFF.

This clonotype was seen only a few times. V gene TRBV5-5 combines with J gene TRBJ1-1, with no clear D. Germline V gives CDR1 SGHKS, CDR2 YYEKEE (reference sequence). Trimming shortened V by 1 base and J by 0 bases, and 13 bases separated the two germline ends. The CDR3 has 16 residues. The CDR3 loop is CASSLWFNLMNTEAFF. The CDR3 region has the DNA TGTGCCAGCAGCTTGTGGTTCAACCTAATGAACACTGAAGCTTTCTTT.

CDR3 nucleotides: TGTGCCAGCAGCCCCCGGTGGAGCCTGGATGGCTACACCTTC. Its protein product is CASSPRWSLDGYTF. The rearrangement uses TRBV11-2 and TRBJ1-2; D remains ambiguous. The germline V gene encodes CDR1 SGHAT and CDR2 FQNNGV. The CDR3 totals 14 residues. V was trimmed by 5 bases and J by 6 bases, leaving 16 bases between them.

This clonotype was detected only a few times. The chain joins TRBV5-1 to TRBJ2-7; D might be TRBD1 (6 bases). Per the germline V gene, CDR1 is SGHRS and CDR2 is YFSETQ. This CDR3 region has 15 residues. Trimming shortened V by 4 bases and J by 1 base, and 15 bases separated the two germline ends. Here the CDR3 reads CASSQRGQPSYEQYF. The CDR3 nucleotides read TGCGCCAGCAGCCAACGCGGACAGCCGTCCTACGAGCAGTACTTC.

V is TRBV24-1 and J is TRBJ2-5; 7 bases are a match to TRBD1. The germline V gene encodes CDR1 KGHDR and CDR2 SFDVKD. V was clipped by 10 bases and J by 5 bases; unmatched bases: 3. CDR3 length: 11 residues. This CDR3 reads CATQGDETQYF. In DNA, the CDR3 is TGTGCCACTCAGGGGGACGAGACCCAGTACTTC.

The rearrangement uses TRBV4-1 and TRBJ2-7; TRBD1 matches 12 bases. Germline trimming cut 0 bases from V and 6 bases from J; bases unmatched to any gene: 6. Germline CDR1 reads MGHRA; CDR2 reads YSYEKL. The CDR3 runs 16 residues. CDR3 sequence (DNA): TGCGCCAGCAGCCAAGATATCGGGACAGGGGGCACCGAGCAGTACTTC. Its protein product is CASSQDIGTGGTEQYF.

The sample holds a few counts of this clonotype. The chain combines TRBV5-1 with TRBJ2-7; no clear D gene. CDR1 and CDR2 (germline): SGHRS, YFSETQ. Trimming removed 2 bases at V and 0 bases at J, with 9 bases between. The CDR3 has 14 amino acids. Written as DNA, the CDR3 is TGCGCCAGCAGCTTAACAGCTAGCTCCTACGAGCAGTACTTC. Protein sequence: CASSLTASSYEQYF.

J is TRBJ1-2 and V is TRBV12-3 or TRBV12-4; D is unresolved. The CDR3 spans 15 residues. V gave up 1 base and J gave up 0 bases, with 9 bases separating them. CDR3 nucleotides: TGTGCCAGCAGTTTAGAGGGCATACCTAACTATGGCTACACCTTC. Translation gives CASSLEGIPNYGYTF.

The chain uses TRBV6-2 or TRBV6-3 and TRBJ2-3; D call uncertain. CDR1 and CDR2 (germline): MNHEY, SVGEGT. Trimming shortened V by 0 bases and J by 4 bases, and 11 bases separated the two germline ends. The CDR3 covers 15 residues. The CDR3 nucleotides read TGTGCCAGCAGTTACTCGAGATCTAGGGCAGATACGCAGTATTTT. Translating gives CASSYSRSRADTQYF.

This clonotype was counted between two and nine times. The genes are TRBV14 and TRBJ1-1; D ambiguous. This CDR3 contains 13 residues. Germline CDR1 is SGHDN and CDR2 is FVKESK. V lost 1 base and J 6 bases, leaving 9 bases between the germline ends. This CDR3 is CASSQVKWAEAFF. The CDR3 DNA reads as TGTGCCAGCAGCCAAGTGAAGTGGGCTGAAGCTTTCTTT.

The DNA for the CDR3 is TGTGCCAGCAGCCGGGACAGGGCCACCTACAATGAGCAGTTCTTC. This codes for CASSRDRATYNEQFF. This chain links TRBV7-3 with TRBJ2-1, with TRBD1 identical over 9 bases. CDR1 is SGHTA, CDR2 FQGTGA, per germline. The CDR3 sequence is 15 residues long. V gave up 5 bases and J gave up 2 bases; unmatched junction bases: 4.

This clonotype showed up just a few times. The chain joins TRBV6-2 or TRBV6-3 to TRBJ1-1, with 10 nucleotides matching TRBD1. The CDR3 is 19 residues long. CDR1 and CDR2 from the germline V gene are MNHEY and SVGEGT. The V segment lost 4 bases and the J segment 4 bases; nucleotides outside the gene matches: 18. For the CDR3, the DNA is TGTGCCAGCAGTTCTGCCGCAGTCCCGGGACAGGGGCGAAGCACTGAAGCTTTCTTT. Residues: CASSSAAVPGQGRSTEAFF.